The following is a TCR beta chain sequence with its context. Its antigen remains unknown. This sample was included in a study of blood T cells in healthy people across ages. Study-wide findings and caveats: Greater diversity and more naive CD4+ cells were seen in long-lived donors than in aged donors. A strong correlation was seen between TCR beta diversity and naive T cell percentage.

For every donor, a draw yielded ten milliliters of peripheral blood. Using a J-beta primer mix together with a sample-barcoded 5' primer, a second PCR was run for about 6 to 12 cycles. TCRdb called the 5' RACE reads again in MiXCR, with one record for every CDR3 protein. The table includes approximately 900,000 distinct CDR3 sequences, 29% detected once. The CDR3 is made up of 12 amino acids. The germline V gene encodes CDR1 SQVTM and CDR2 ANQGSEA. Between the trimmed V and J ends, which lost 6 bases and 5 bases, there was a span of 13 bases. This sample also appeared in a second study, on T cells of mothers and their children. That report adds: The people who donated were three healthy Caucasian mothers and their six children.

The TCR originated in a middle-aged woman in good health. The sample comprised blood. The chain joins TRBV29-1 to TRBJ1-1; tentative D call: TRBD1 (6 bases). The CDR3 bases are TGCAGCGTCTGGGGGGCTCGGACTGAAGCTTTCTTT. The encoded protein is CSVWGARTEAFF.